This T cell receptor beta chain was observed in a study of blood T cell repertoires in COVID-19. Per the authors' pipeline: Using reference gene primer amplification, nucleated cell counts were estimated. Clones were read by immunoSEQ multiplex PCR, and TCRdb kept only the in-frame ones, dropping some. Clonal size and the V and J genes are those of that table, whereas D and trimming came from the DNA. This table holds some 290,000 clones, 90% to 95% found once. CDR1 is MNHEY and CDR2 is SVGAGI in the germline V gene. The CDR3 is 13 residues long. Turning to this clone: A junction end diverges from the germline sequence, so it may reflect a read error.

What was sequenced was PBMCs or T cells enriched from blood (not recorded which). This TCR came from a young woman who had been exposed to COVID-19. The chain links TRBV6-5 to TRBJ2-7, with D unclear. The CDR3 reads CAGSRSLAYEQYF. The CDR3 DNA is TGTGCCGGCAGCCGGTCCCTCGCCTACGAGCAGTACTTC.